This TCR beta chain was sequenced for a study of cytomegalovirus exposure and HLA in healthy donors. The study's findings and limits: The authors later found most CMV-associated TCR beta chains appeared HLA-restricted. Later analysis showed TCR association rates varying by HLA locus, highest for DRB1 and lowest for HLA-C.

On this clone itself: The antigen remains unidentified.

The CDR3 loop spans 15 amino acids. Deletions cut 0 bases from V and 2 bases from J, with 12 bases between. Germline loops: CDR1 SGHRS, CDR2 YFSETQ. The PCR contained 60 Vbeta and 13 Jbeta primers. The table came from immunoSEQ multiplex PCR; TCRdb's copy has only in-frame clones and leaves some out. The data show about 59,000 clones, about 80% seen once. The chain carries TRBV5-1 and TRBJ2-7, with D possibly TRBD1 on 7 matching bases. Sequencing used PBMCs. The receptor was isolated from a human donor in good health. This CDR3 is CASSLDRGGPYEQYF. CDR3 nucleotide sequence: TGCGCCAGCAGCTTGGACAGGGGAGGCCCCTACGAGCAGTACTTC.